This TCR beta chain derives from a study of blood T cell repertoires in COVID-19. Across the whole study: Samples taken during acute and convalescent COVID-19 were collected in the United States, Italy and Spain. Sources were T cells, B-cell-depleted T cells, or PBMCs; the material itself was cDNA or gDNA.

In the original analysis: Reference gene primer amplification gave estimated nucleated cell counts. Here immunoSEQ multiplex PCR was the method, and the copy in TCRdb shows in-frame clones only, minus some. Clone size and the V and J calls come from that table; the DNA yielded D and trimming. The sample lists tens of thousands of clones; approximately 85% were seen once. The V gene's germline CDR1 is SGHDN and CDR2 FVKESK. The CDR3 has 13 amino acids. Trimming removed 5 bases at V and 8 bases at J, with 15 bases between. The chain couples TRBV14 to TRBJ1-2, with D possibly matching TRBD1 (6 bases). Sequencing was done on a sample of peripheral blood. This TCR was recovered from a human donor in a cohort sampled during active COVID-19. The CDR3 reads CASSDRQAWGYTF. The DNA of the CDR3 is TGTGCCAGCAGCGACCGACAGGCTTGGGGCTACACCTTC.